The sequence of this TCR beta chain was determined in a study of tissue T cells after allogeneic stem cell transplantation. General study findings and limits: Limitations included a small, clinically heterogeneous cohort and limited sampling depth. Anatomically similar tissues had similar TCR repertoires within each patient.

The germline V gene encodes CDR1 NNHDY and CDR2 SYVADS. V lost 4 bases and J lost 0; bases outside the gene matches: 2. The length of the CDR3 is 15 residues. Produced via immunoSEQ multiplex PCR; TCRdb's table is partial and in-frame only. The sample has about 50,000 clones, roughly 75% seen once. This clone was recorded once. Its antigen is as yet unknown. These gene names are mouse names. The CDR3 end lies 1 residue beyond the end of the read and is filled in from the germline J gene. This chain links TRBV13-3 with TRBJ2-1; TRBD2 aligns across 9 bases. The sequencing sample was made of sorted cells pooled from one or two spleens. This TCR was sampled from a pool of C57BL/6 mice in good health. CDR3 sequence reads: CASSWTGVNYAEQFF. The sequenced CDR3 bases are TGTGCCAGCAGTTGGACTGGGGTTAACTATGCTGAGCAGTTC.